A single T cell receptor beta chain is shown here with its context. Its antigen is unknown. This sample is drawn from a study of T cell repertoires in cytomegalovirus infection. Study in general: Recently described HLA-C-restricted plus well-studied HLA-B-restricted CMV epitopes were used. Signatures in public TCR beta sequences pointed to both CMV infection and matching HLA type. Study conclusions and caveats: Dominating the ex vivo response were TCR beta clonotypes that were CMV-specific and HLA-C-restricted. Based on cumulative public TCR beta family frequency, carriers of CMV plus the relevant HLA were identified.

MiXCR was run by TCRdb on the reads, yielding one entry per CDR3 protein. This sample has around 430,000 distinct CDR3 sequences, with more than 40% found just once. The CDR3 is 15 amino acids. V was pared by 0 bases and J by 4 bases, with 12 bases between. Germline CDR1 reads SGHNT; CDR2 reads YYREEE (reference sequence). This chain links TRBV5-4 with TRBJ2-3; tentatively, D is TRBD2 (5 bases). The material sequenced was cultured PBMCs, taken from culture after CMV antigen stimulation. The TCR sequence derives from a human donor in good health (CMV status not recorded). Some clones in this sample may be carry-over from other donors' samples. The DNA of the CDR3 is TGTGCCAGCAGCTTGGCCGGGATCGCGGCAGATACGCAGTATTTT. The encoded protein is CASSLAGIAADTQYF. The full variable domain, its missing parts supplied by reference TRBV5-4 and TRBJ2-3, is ETGVTQSPTHLIKTRGQQVTLRCSSQSGHNTVSWYQQALGQGPQFIFQYYREEENGRGNFPPRFSGLQFPNYSSELNVNALELDDSALYLCASSLAGIAADTQYFGPGTRLTVL.